Below are 14 T cell receptor beta chains sequenced from a single sample in a study of cytomegalovirus exposure and HLA in healthy donors. The study ran its PCR with 60 Vbeta and 13 Jbeta primers. TCRdb's copy holds only in-frame clones and misses some; the assay was immunoSEQ multiplex PCR. In the table there are 150,000 to 180,000 clones, more than 75% of which are singletons. The sample taken for sequencing was PBMCs. The receptors shown here come from a man aged 25-40 years in good health and CMV-seropositive.

The rearrangement links TRBV12-5 to TRBJ1-1; D may be TRBD1 (6 bases). Trimming left V 1 base short and J 6 bases short, with 9 bases between. The CDR3 extends over 13 amino acids. The V gene's germline CDR1 is LGHNT and CDR2 FRNRAP. The CDR3 reads CASGLGRGAEAFF. In DNA form, the CDR3 reads TGTGCTAGTGGTTTGGGCAGGGGCGCTGAAGCTTTCTTT.

CDR3 nucleotide sequence: TGTGCCAGCAGCTCCGCCCGGGGAAGGAATGAGCAGTTCTTC. Translation gives CASSSARGRNEQFF. The rearrangement joins TRBV11-2 to TRBJ2-1, with a possible D match to TRBD2 (5 bases). The germline V and J ends were trimmed by 4 bases and 7 bases, with 14 bases remaining between them. The CDR3 contains 14 residues. CDR1 SGHAT and CDR2 FQNNGV come from the germline V gene.

The rearrangement joins TRBV5-1 to TRBJ2-7; 10 bases agree with TRBD1. Germline V lookup: CDR1 SGHRS, CDR2 YFSETQ. The CDR3 is 15 amino acids. Losses at the gene ends were 0 bases for V and 4 bases for J; bases not matched to a gene: 4. DNA for the CDR3: TGCGCCAGCAGCTTGGAAGACAGGGGGCAGTACGAGCAGTACTTC. This codes for CASSLEDRGQYEQYF. Drawing the rest from reference TRBV5-1 and TRBJ2-7, the complete variable domain is KAGVTQTPRYLIKTRGQQVTLSCSPISGHRSVSWYQQTPGQGLQFLFEYFSETQRNKGNFPGRFSGRQFSNSRSEMNVSTLELGDSALYLCASSLEDRGQYEQYFGPGTRLTVT.

This clone has just one count. The chain recombines TRBV28 with TRBJ2-3; possibly TRBD2 for D (5 bases). Deletions cut 6 bases from V and 6 bases from J, with 13 bases between. The CDR3 consists of 13 residues. CDR1 and CDR2 (germline): MDHEN, SYDVKM. CDR3 region: CASRIPGGDTQYF. The CDR3 DNA is TGTGCCAGCAGGATCCCGGGCGGGGATACGCAGTATTTT.

Concerning this clone: This specimen includes other DNA sequences encoding the same CDR3. The chain combines TRBV5-1 with TRBJ1-5; 8 bases are shared with TRBD1. The CDR3 runs to 15 residues. Germline V gene data show CDR1 as SGHRS and CDR2 as YFSETQ. With 7 bases clipped from V and 2 bases from J, the junction kept 8 bases outside the gene matches. This CDR3 is CASSLLGQGNQPQHF. CDR3 nucleotides: TGCGCCAGCTCCCTACTGGGACAGGGCAATCAGCCCCAGCATTTT.

This clone has just one count. The chain has TRBV5-4 and TRBJ2-3, with 11 bases that match TRBD2. Germline V gene lookup returns CDR1 SGHNT and CDR2 YYREEE (reference sequence). The junction had 2 bases not matched to a gene; V was cut back by 1 base and J by 4 bases. The CDR3 is 15 residues long. The CDR3, as DNA: TGTGCCAGCAGCTTGACTAGCGGGGGATCAGATACGCAGTATTTT. Translation gives CASSLTSGGSDTQYF.

The chain joins TRBV9 to TRBJ2-7, with D tentatively TRBD1 (5 bases). V was clipped by 1 base and J by 5 bases, with 13 bases between them. This CDR3 contains 14 residues. The germline gives CDR1 SGDLS, CDR2 YYNGEE. In DNA form, the CDR3 reads TGTGCCAGCAGCGTAAAGGGGCTGCCTAACGAGCAGTACTTC. Translated: CASSVKGLPNEQYF.

This chain connects TRBV27 to TRBJ1-2; TRBD1 matches 8 bases. The CDR3 is 13 residues long. The germline V gene encodes CDR1 MNHEY and CDR2 SMNVEV (reference sequence). J was trimmed by 7 bases and V by 6 bases; bases with no gene match: 7. CDR3 amino acids: CASRRTGQGGYTF. The DNA of the CDR3 is TGTGCCAGCAGACGGACAGGGCAGGGTGGCTACACCTTC.

The chain is built from TRBV19 and TRBJ1-3, with 8 bases lining up with TRBD1. The CDR3 totals 17 residues. Germline trimming cut 5 bases from V and 0 bases from J; bases unmatched to any gene: 9. Per the germline V gene, CDR1 is LNHDA and CDR2 is SQIVND (reference sequence). CDR3 residues: CASSARTGTNSGNTIYF. DNA for the CDR3: TGTGCCAGTAGTGCGCGGACAGGGACAAACTCTGGAAACACCATATATTTT.

Remarks on this clone: The sample contains more than one DNA sequence encoding this CDR3. The chain joins TRBV9 to TRBJ1-5; D remains ambiguous. With 4 bases removed from V and 4 bases from J, the gap between germline ends came to 15 bases. CDR3 length: 15 residues. Germline V lookup: CDR1 SGDLS, CDR2 YYNGEE. Here the CDR3 reads CASSINAAGNQPQHF. CDR3 in DNA: TGTGCCAGCAGCATTAATGCGGCGGGTAATCAGCCCCAGCATTTT.

The rearrangement joins TRBV7-9 to TRBJ2-7, with a weak D call TRBD1 (5 bases). Trimming took 0 bases from V and 3 from J, leaving 12 bases between them. This CDR3 has 15 residues. Germline-derived CDR1 and CDR2 are SEHNR and FQNEAQ (reference sequence). CDR3 sequence reads: CASSLARVKGYEQYF. Written as DNA, the CDR3 is TGTGCCAGCAGCTTAGCCAGGGTAAAGGGCTACGAGCAGTACTTC.

J is TRBJ2-1 and V is TRBV4-3; TRBD2 might be the D (5 bases). CDR3 length: 12 residues. Trimming stripped 4 bases from V and 12 bases from J, with 13 bases between. The germline V gene encodes CDR1 LGHNA and CDR2 YSLEER. Here the CDR3 reads CASSRGSGTQFF. The CDR3 DNA reads TGCGCCAGCAGCCGGGGAAGCGGTACGCAGTTCTTC.

V and J are TRBV5-1 and TRBJ1-4; a weak D match, TRBD1 (6 bases). Germline CDR1 reads SGHRS; CDR2 reads YFSETQ. V was clipped by 4 bases and J by 6 bases, with 13 bases between them. The CDR3 totals 14 residues. CDR3 nucleotides: TGCGCCAGCAGCCCCGGACAGACAGATGAAAAACTGTTTTTT. Encoded protein: CASSPGQTDEKLFF.

The chain carries TRBV9 and TRBJ1-5; D not certain. V was clipped by 4 bases and J by 5 bases, with 13 bases between them. The CDR3 loop spans 14 amino acids. Germline CDR1 and CDR2: SGDLS and YYNGEE. The CDR3 DNA follows: TGTGCCAGCAGCCCAGACACGACGGATCAGCCCCAGCATTTT. Translated: CASSPDTTDQPQHF.